Listed here is a single T cell receptor (beta chain). V was pared by 7 bases and J by 1 base, with 10 bases between. Germline CDR1 reads LNHDA; CDR2 reads SQIVND (reference sequence). The CDR3 spans 13 residues. The data were taken from a study of blood T cell repertoires in COVID-19. Background on the study: Acute and convalescent COVID-19 samples came from the United States, Italy and Spain. In each case, the material was cDNA or gDNA derived from T cells, B-cell-depleted T cells, or PBMCs.

Original methodology: How many nucleated cells were present was estimated from reference gene primer amplification. The protocol was immunoSEQ multiplex PCR, while the TCRdb copy is restricted to in-frame clones and leaves out a portion. The D gene and trimming were derived from the DNA, and the V and J assignments and clone size from that table. The sample records under 130,000 clones, roughly 84% being singletons. This sequence joins TRBV19 and TRBJ1-1; TRBD1 is a possible D gene (5 bases). The source material was peripheral blood. This TCR was recovered from a human donor in a cohort sampled during active or convalescent COVID-19. CDR3 in DNA: TGTGCCAGTACTCCTAGGGGGAACACTGAAGCTTTCTTT. Translation gives CASTPRGNTEAFF.